This T cell receptor (beta chain) came from a study of early T cells in non-severe SARS-CoV-2 infection. Per the germline V gene, CDR1 is MGHRA and CDR2 is YSYEKL. The V end was cut by 1 base, the J end by 1 base, with 14 bases between. This CDR3 spans 16 amino acids. TCRdb fed the 5' RACE reads into MiXCR, producing one record per CDR3 protein. The repertoire includes tens of thousands of distinct CDR3 sequences, approximately 12% of them detected once, and 4% to 5% sits in the top ten. This receptor was taken from an adult who was a healthcare worker with PCR-confirmed SARS-CoV-2 infection or an uninfected control (not recorded which). Sequenced material: whole blood. The chain couples TRBV4-1 to TRBJ2-7; the D gene is possibly TRBD2 (7 bases). CDR3 sequence reads: CASSQARTAGSYEQYF. As DNA, the CDR3 is TGCGCCAGCAGCCAAGCCAGGACAGCGGGGTCCTACGAGCAGTACTTC.